Below, 10 T cell receptor beta chains from the same sample are listed, as sequenced in a study of cytomegalovirus exposure and HLA in healthy donors (dated by TCRdb to 2015 to 2018). Library preparation used the immunoSEQ multiplex PCR assay. The multiplex PCR relied on a mix of 60 forward primers for TCR Vbeta segments and 13 reverse primers for TCR Jbeta segments. The clones in this table, taken by TCRdb from immuneACCESS, are in-frame only. Not every clone is retained; where verified, under half of the shortfall comes from an unresolved V gene, and the cause of the rest is unknown. In this sample the table shows about 110,000 clones, approximately 79% of which occur a single time. The ten largest clones take up 5% to 7.5% of the sample. The sample taken for sequencing was PBMCs. The source of these receptors is a man aged 30 to 45 in good health and CMV-seropositive.

The genes are TRBV19 and TRBJ2-5; perhaps TRBD1 as D (5 bases). The CDR3 is 15 amino acids. Germline CDR1 is LNHDA and CDR2 is SQIVND (reference sequence). V lost 2 bases to trimming and J lost 1 base, with 11 bases between them. CDR3 nucleotide sequence: TGTGCCAGTAGTATATCTCGACAGATCCAAGAGACCCAGTACTTC. It yields the protein CASSISRQIQETQYF.

The chain is built from TRBV2 and TRBJ2-3; TRBD2 is a possible D gene (6 bases). The CDR3 has 13 amino acids. Trimming removed 8 bases from V and 4 bases from J, with 13 bases in between. Germline CDR1 SNHLY, CDR2 FYNNEI. The CDR3 loop reads CASERAGSDTQYF. The CDR3 DNA reads as TGTGCCAGCGAGAGGGCGGGGTCAGATACGCAGTATTTT.

This rearrangement joins TRBV18 to TRBJ2-3; D uncertain. The CDR3 covers 13 residues. Trimming removed 2 bases at V and 3 bases at J, with 6 bases between. Germline V lookup: CDR1 KGHSH, CDR2 LQKENI. CDR3 nucleotide sequence: TGTGCCAGCTCACCAATCTTAACAGATACGCAGTATTTT. Its translation: CASSPILTDTQYF.

CDR3 in amino acids: CASSLPTGLNQPQHF. The CDR3 nucleotides read TGTGCCAGCAGTTTACCGACAGGTCTCAATCAGCCCCAGCATTTT. The rearrangement uses TRBV28 and TRBJ1-5; TRBD1 might be the D (6 bases). Trimming removed 2 bases at V and 3 bases at J, with 11 bases between. Germline V gene lookup returns CDR1 MDHEN and CDR2 SYDVKM. The CDR3 covers 15 residues.

Comments on this clone: Other DNA sequences in this specimen translate into the identical CDR3. This rearrangement joins TRBV5-1 to TRBJ2-7; 8 bases line up with TRBD2. From germline, CDR1 is SGHRS and CDR2 YFSETQ. V shed 0 bases and J 3 bases; nucleotides not matched to a gene: 5. The length of the CDR3 is 15 residues. CDR3 amino acids: CASSLDGGGIYEQYF. The DNA for the CDR3 is TGCGCCAGCAGCTTGGATGGCGGGGGGATCTACGAGCAGTACTTC.

This chain connects TRBV6-1 to TRBJ2-7; possible D gene TRBD2, 6 bases. Germline CDR1 reads MNHNS; CDR2 reads SASEGT. The CDR3 sequence is 15 residues long. Deletions cut 2 bases from V and 3 bases from J, with 14 bases between. The CDR3 DNA reads TGTGCCAGCAGTGAATTAGGGTGGGAGGACTACGAGCAGTACTTC. Translation: CASSELGWEDYEQYF.

J is TRBJ1-1 and V is TRBV30; D call uncertain. The length of the CDR3 is 14 residues. Germline V lookup: CDR1 GTSNPN, CDR2 SVGIG (reference sequence). Trimming pared 0 bases from V and 3 bases from J, leaving 11 bases between. CDR3 region: CAWSVRGLDTEAFF. CDR3 nucleotide sequence: TGTGCCTGGAGTGTACGAGGGCTGGACACTGAAGCTTTCTTT.

CDR3 sequence: CASSLSGGQGGSSNQPQHF. The CDR3, as DNA: TGTGCCAGCAGTTTATCGGGGGGACAGGGAGGTAGTAGCAATCAGCCCCAGCATTTT. This chain connects TRBV27 to TRBJ1-5; 9 bases agree with TRBD1. The ends lost 0 bases at V and 0 bases at J; junction bases unmatched: 9. This CDR3 comprises 19 residues. Per the germline V gene, CDR1 is MNHEY and CDR2 is SMNVEV (reference sequence).

This chain uses TRBV11-2 with TRBJ1-4, with 7 bases aligning to TRBD1. Looked up from germline, CDR1 is SGHAT and CDR2 is FQNNGV. This CDR3 contains 15 residues. Trimming cost V 1 base and J 7 bases; bases outside gene matches: 6. CDR3 DNA: TGTGCCAGCAGCTTAGGCGACAGGGACGTTGAAAAACTGTTTTTT. Translated: CASSLGDRDVEKLFF.

The chain couples TRBV7-6 to TRBJ2-5; 11 bases are shared with TRBD2. The germline CDR1 and CDR2 sequences are SGHVS and FNYEAQ. Trimming cost V 5 bases and J 5 bases; bases outside gene matches: 10. The CDR3 sequence is 16 residues long. The CDR3 DNA reads TGTGCCAGCAGCCGACTTAGCGGGGGGGCCGGCGAGACCCAGTACTTC. It encodes CASSRLSGGAGETQYF.